The 24 T cell receptor beta chains below come from one sample, sequenced in a study of Graves' ophthalmopathy and Graves' hyperthyroidism. RNA transcripts served as template for amplifying TCR beta CDR3 sequences. HTBI-primed first-round RT-PCR preceded second-round multiplex PCR. A single record per CDR3 protein comes from TCRdb applying MiXCR to the multiplex PCR reads. Of hundreds of thousands of distinct CDR3 sequences listed, about 20% are singletons. The material sequenced was peripheral blood. The receptors shown here come from a woman between 18 and 30 years old with stable Graves' hyperthyroidism. Some clones in this sample may be carry-over from other donors' samples.

Concerning this clonotype: Just one base apart from a much larger clone, this may be a read error. This rearrangement joins TRBV5-5 to TRBJ2-5, with 7 bases identical to TRBD1. CDR1 and CDR2 (germline): SGHKS, YYEKEE (reference sequence). This CDR3 comprises 13 residues. The CDR3 nucleotides are TGTGCCAGCAGCCTGAGGGGGCCAGAGACCCAGGACTTC. It codes for CASSLRGPETQDF.

This clonotype was observed many times. The gene calls are TRBV19 and TRBJ2-7; TRBD2 agrees at 8 bases. With 5 bases clipped from V and 0 bases from J, the junction kept 3 bases outside the gene matches. The CDR3 is 14 residues long. Germline values: CDR1 LNHDA, CDR2 SQIVND (reference sequence). The CDR3 region is CASSPGGNSYEQYF. The CDR3 DNA is TGTGCCAGTAGTCCGGGGGGGAACTCCTACGAGCAGTACTTC.

At least ten counts were recorded for this clonotype. The rearrangement links TRBV6-2 or TRBV6-3 to TRBJ1-1; 8 bases agree with TRBD1. Per the germline V gene, CDR1 is MNHEY and CDR2 is SVGEGT. The junction had 12 bases not matched to a gene; V was cut back by 5 bases and J by 4 bases. CDR3 length: 16 residues. The CDR3 coding sequence is TGTGCCAGCAGTCCCACCCCGGGACAGGTTGGCACTGAAGCTTTCTTT. It yields the protein CASSPTPGQVGTEAFF.

This clonotype was seen many times. V and J are TRBV18 and TRBJ2-2, with 8 positions matching TRBD1. The CDR3 totals 16 residues. The J segment lost 0 bases and the V segment lost 1 base, leaving 1 base of the junction unmatched. Germline CDR1 and CDR2: KGHSH and LQKENI. The chain's CDR3 is CASSPQGQANTGELFF. The CDR3 nucleotides are TGTGCCAGCTCACCACAGGGACAGGCGAACACCGGGGAGCTGTTTTTT.

In the case of this clonotype: Possible read error: a much larger clone is one base away. No conserved phenylalanine or tryptophan ends this CDR3, so it is likely a read error. V and J are TRBV2 and TRBJ1-2; 8 nucleotides line up with TRBD1. Unmatched junction bases numbered 5, after V lost 3 bases and J lost 8 bases. CDR3 size: 13 residues. Germline V lookup: CDR1 SNHLY, CDR2 FYNNEI. In nucleotides, the CDR3 is TGTGCCAGCAGTGATCAGGGGGCGGACGGCTACACCGTC. This encodes CASSDQGADGYTV.

This clonotype came up a few times. This chain links TRBV12-3 or TRBV12-4 with TRBJ1-3; perhaps TRBD1 as D (5 bases). Trimming removed 7 bases at V and 4 bases at J, with 17 bases between. The CDR3 covers 15 residues. CDR3 bases: TGTGCCAGCACCCTGGGGCAGACTTCAGGAAACACCATATATTTT. This sequence encodes CASTLGQTSGNTIYF.

This clonotype showed up just a few times. The genes are TRBV28 and TRBJ2-5; 8 nucleotides match TRBD2. CDR1 MDHEN and CDR2 SYDVKM come from the germline V gene. Unmatched junction bases numbered 17, after V lost 6 bases and J lost 5 bases. This CDR3 has 17 residues. CDR3 in DNA: TGTGCCAGCAGCCTGGGAGTTCTGGCGGGAGGAGGGGAGACCCAGTACTTC. It is translated as CASSLGVLAGGGETQYF.

This clonotype was seen many times. This chain connects TRBV15 to TRBJ2-7, with a possible D match to TRBD1 (5 bases). The V and J ends lost 5 bases and 4 bases respectively, with 6 bases between them. CDR1 LNHNV and CDR2 YYDKDF come from the germline V gene (reference sequence). This CDR3 is built from 11 residues. CDR3 amino acids: CATSGAYEQYF. CDR3 nucleotides: TGTGCCACCAGCGGGGCTTACGAGCAGTACTTC.

This clonotype has a count of ten or more. The V call is TRBV19, the J call TRBJ1-2; 7 bases are shared with TRBD1. The V gene end was trimmed by 5 bases and the J gene end by 2 bases; junction bases not matched to a gene: 11. The CDR3 has 16 residues. Germline CDR1 is LNHDA and CDR2 is SQIVND (reference sequence). The CDR3 DNA is TGTGCCAGTAGTCCTCGAGGGGGACAGCCCAACTATGGCTACACCTTC. Translated, it gives CASSPRGGQPNYGYTF.

This clonotype showed up many times. The chain is built from TRBV2 and TRBJ2-5; D gene ambiguous. The CDR3 is 12 residues long. Between the trimmed V and J ends, which lost 3 bases and 2 bases, there was a span of 4 bases. Germline CDR1 SNHLY, CDR2 FYNNEI. The CDR3 sequence is CASSENQETQYF. The DNA of the CDR3 is TGTGCCAGCAGTGAGAATCAAGAGACCCAGTACTTC.

This sequence joins TRBV6-1 and TRBJ2-2; TRBD1 matches 7 bases. V trimming: 3 bases; J trimming: 0 bases; junction bases outside the gene matches: 4. In germline, CDR1 is MNHNS, CDR2 SASEGT. The CDR3 runs to 16 residues. CDR3 nucleotide sequence: TGTGCCAGCAGTGAGCAGGGGGTCGCGAACACCGGGGAGCTGTTTTTT. Translated: CASSEQGVANTGELFF.

This clonotype was seen a handful of times. Since a much larger clone is just one base distant, this may be a read error. Since the CDR3 does not end with the conserved phenylalanine or tryptophan, this likely comes from a read error. The chain carries TRBV28 and TRBJ1-1; D is perhaps TRBD1 (5 bases). V lost 5 bases and J 8 bases, leaving 15 bases between the germline ends. CDR3 length: 13 residues. Germline loops: CDR1 MDHEN, CDR2 SYDVKM. The CDR3 DNA follows: TGTGCCAGCAGTAGGCGAGGGGTCCTCGAAGCTTTCTTG. This gives the protein CASSRRGVLEAFL.

This clonotype occurred many times. This chain connects TRBV5-1 to TRBJ2-7; D may correspond to TRBD1 or TRBD2 (5 bases each). The CDR3 has 17 residues. With 0 bases removed from V and 3 bases from J, the gap between germline ends came to 19 bases. Germline V gives CDR1 SGHRS, CDR2 YFSETQ. The CDR3 sequence: CASSLDPLGPTIYEQYF. The CDR3 nucleotides read TGCGCCAGCAGCTTGGACCCCTTGGGACCAACCATCTACGAGCAGTACTTC.

This clonotype came up many times. This chain connects TRBV25-1 to TRBJ1-3; D ambiguous. The ends were cut back, 3 bases at V and 2 bases at J, with 11 bases in the middle. Germline V gene sequence: CDR1 MGHDK, CDR2 SYGVNS. The CDR3 has 15 residues. CDR3 in DNA: TGTGCCAGCAGTGATCGGGGATCTCCTGGAAACACCATATATTTT. This translates into CASSDRGSPGNTIYF.

The chain is built from TRBV3-1 and TRBJ2-7; maybe TRBD1 (5 bases). The CDR3 contains 15 residues. The V end lost 1 base, the J end lost 0 bases, and 10 bases lay between the germline ends. Germline V gene sequence: CDR1 LGHDT, CDR2 YNNKEL (reference sequence). The CDR3 DNA reads TGTGCCAGCAGCCAAGGCCCAGGGATCTCCTACGAGCAGTACTTC. Translating gives CASSQGPGISYEQYF.

The rearrangement uses TRBV12-3 or TRBV12-4 and TRBJ1-3; 12 bases map to TRBD1. The CDR3 sequence is 18 residues long. V lost 6 bases to trimming and J lost 4 bases; unmatched junction nucleotides: 13. Here the CDR3 reads CASSHKGTGGIFGNTIYF. In DNA form, the CDR3 reads TGTGCCAGCAGCCATAAGGGGACAGGGGGCATTTTCGGAAACACCATATATTTT.

This clonotype was recorded many times. This rearrangement joins TRBV5-1 to TRBJ2-5, with TRBD2 identical over 9 bases. The CDR3 sequence is 14 residues long. After removal of 5 bases from V and 5 bases from J, the junction contained 7 bases not matched to a gene. Germline V lookup: CDR1 SGHRS, CDR2 YFSETQ. The CDR3 bases are TGCGCCAGCAGTTCTAGCGGGGTGGAGGAGACCCAGTACTTC. Amino acid sequence: CASSSSGVEETQYF.

This chain joins TRBV12-3 or TRBV12-4 and TRBJ2-4; 14 bases are shared with TRBD2. CDR3 length: 20 residues. V shed 3 bases and J 0 bases; nucleotides not matched to a gene: 10. CDR3 region: CASSLGLAGALSLAKNIQYF. The DNA of the CDR3 is TGTGCCAGCAGTTTGGGACTAGCGGGGGCCCTTTCCTTAGCCAAAAACATTCAGTACTTC.

The chain employs TRBV12-3 or TRBV12-4 and TRBJ2-5, with 7 bases lining up with TRBD2. The CDR3 spans 16 residues. The V and J ends lost 6 bases and 0 bases, in that order; junction bases with no gene match: 10. CDR3 coding DNA: TGTGCCAGCAGCCTCCTATCCCTAGCGGACCAAGAGACCCAGTACTTC. This codes for CASSLLSLADQETQYF.

This clonotype was counted ten times or more. The chain couples TRBV6-2 or TRBV6-3 to TRBJ1-5, with TRBD1 identical over 10 bases. Germline V CDR1 and CDR2: MNHEY, SVGEGT. The ends lost 3 bases at V and 7 bases at J; junction bases unmatched: 6. This CDR3 is built from 15 residues. The CDR3, as DNA: TGTGCCAGCAGTTATATCGGGACAGGGGCCCAGCCCCAGCATTTT. This gives the protein CASSYIGTGAQPQHF.

Many counts were recorded for this clonotype. The chain combines TRBV28 with TRBJ1-2; D possibly corresponds to TRBD1 (5 bases). There are 16 residues in the CDR3. Germline-derived CDR1 and CDR2 are MDHEN and SYDVKM. Trimming took off 2 bases at V and 1 base at J, with 14 bases between the two ends. CDR3 region: CASSLAGTGNNYGYTF. CDR3 DNA: TGTGCCAGCAGTTTAGCAGGGACGGGTAATAACTATGGCTACACCTTC.

This clonotype was counted ten times or more. The rearrangement links TRBV15 to TRBJ1-6; TRBD1 matches 8 bases. Germline assignment: CDR1 LNHNV and CDR2 YYDKDF (reference sequence). V lost 5 bases, J lost 9 bases, and 12 bases stayed unmatched. CDR3 length: 16 amino acids. CDR3 amino acids: CATSASGAGGVSPLHF. CDR3 DNA: TGTGCCACCAGCGCCAGCGGGGCAGGGGGCGTTTCACCCCTCCACTTT.

Ten or more counts support this clonotype. The gene calls are TRBV6-1 and TRBJ2-7, with D tentatively TRBD1 or TRBD2 (5 bases each). With 6 bases removed from V and 6 bases from J, the gap between germline ends came to 18 bases. Germline CDR1 and CDR2: MNHNS and SASEGT. The CDR3 is 14 residues long. CDR3 protein: CASRSGTAAGEQYF. In DNA form, the CDR3 reads TGTGCCAGCAGATCCGGGACGGCGGCGGGCGAGCAGTACTTC.

This clonotype was seen more than once but under ten times. The V gene is TRBV6-1, the J gene TRBJ2-7; 9 bases are shared with TRBD2. Germline trimming cut 9 bases from V and 5 bases from J; bases unmatched to any gene: 11. The germline V gene encodes CDR1 MNHNS and CDR2 SASEGT. The CDR3 runs to 14 residues. Written as DNA, the CDR3 is TGTGCCAGTTCCGAGGGACTAGCCGCCGACGAGCAGTACTTC. As protein: CASSEGLAADEQYF.